This TCR beta chain was profiled in a study of cytomegalovirus exposure and HLA in healthy donors. Both 60 Vbeta primers and 13 Jbeta primers went into the PCR. Produced via immunoSEQ multiplex PCR; TCRdb's table is partial and in-frame only. The sample lists around 160,000 clones, approximately 83% seen once, with roughly 1.5% in the top ten. Deletions cut 4 bases from V and 0 bases from J, with 6 bases between. CDR3 size: 13 residues. Germline V gives CDR1 SGHTA, CDR2 FQGTGA. This clone was seen just once. Material: PBMCs. This receptor was taken from a woman aged 18-29 years in good health and CMV-seronegative. This chain uses TRBV7-3 with TRBJ1-1; the D is unclear. CDR3 sequence (DNA): TGTGCCAGCAGCTCCTATATGAACACTGAAGCTTTCTTT. Translated, it gives CASSSYMNTEAFF.